The clone carrying this TCR beta chain appeared a few times. The antigen remains undetermined. Between the trimmed V and J ends, which lost 4 bases and 3 bases, there was a span of 19 bases. Looked up from germline, CDR1 is MGHRA and CDR2 is YSYEKL. The CDR3 loop spans 16 amino acids. Sequencing was performed with immunoSEQ multiplex PCR; in TCRdb, only in-frame clones are kept and a portion is missing. The sample consists of 10,000 to 15,000 clones, about nine tenths of them appearing once. The data stem from a study of untreated major depressive disorder. The study, taken as a whole, reports: Three preselected Vbeta families were the sole sequencing comparisons. Generalizability is limited by the comparatively small study sample. Compared with controls, depressed patients showed more TRBV05-01 (Vbeta 5.1) usage in CD4+ T cells.

The origin of this receptor is a man in his thirties or forties with major depressive disorder. The rearrangement links TRBV4-1 to TRBJ2-7, with D possibly being TRBD2 (6 bases). Source material: CD4+ T cells from PBMCs. The CDR3 nucleotides read TGCGCCAGCAGCCCGATACCTCTCCGGGGGAGCTACGAGCAGTACTTC. Translated, it gives CASSPIPLRGSYEQYF.